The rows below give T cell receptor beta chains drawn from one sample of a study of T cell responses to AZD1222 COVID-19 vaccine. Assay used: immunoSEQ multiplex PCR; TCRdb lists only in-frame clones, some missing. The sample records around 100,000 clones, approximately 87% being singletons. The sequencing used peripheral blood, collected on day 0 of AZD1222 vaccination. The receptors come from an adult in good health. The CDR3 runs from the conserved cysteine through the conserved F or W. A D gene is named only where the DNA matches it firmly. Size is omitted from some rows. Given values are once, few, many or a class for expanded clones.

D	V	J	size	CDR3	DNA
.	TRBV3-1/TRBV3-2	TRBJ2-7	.	CASSRTPGYEQYF	TGTGCCAGCAGCCGGACCCCGGGGTACGAGCAGTACTTC
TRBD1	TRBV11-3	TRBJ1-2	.	CASTQTGLNYGYTF	TGTGCCAGCACCCAGACAGGGCTAAACTATGGCTACACCTTC
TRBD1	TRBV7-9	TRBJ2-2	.	CASSSWTGGIGELFF	TGTGCCAGCAGCTCCTGGACAGGGGGCATCGGGGAGCTGTTTTTT
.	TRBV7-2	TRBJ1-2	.	CASSLEYRPTSYGYTF	TGTGCCAGCAGCTTAGAGTACAGGCCAACCTCCTATGGCTACACCTTC
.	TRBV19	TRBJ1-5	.	CATSLRGYSNQPQHF	TGTGCCACCAGCCTCAGGGGTTATAGCAATCAGCCCCAGCATTTT
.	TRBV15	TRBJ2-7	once	CATSRVTGNEQYF	TGTGCCACCAGCAGAGTTACAGGGAACGAGCAGTACTTC
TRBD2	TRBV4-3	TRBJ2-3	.	CASSQWTSGPTDTQYF	TGCGCCAGCAGCCAGTGGACTAGCGGGCCCACAGATACGCAGTATTTT
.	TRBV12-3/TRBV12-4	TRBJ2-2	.	CASSGGPGELFF	TGTGCCAGCAGTGGGGGCCCCGGGGAGCTGTTTTTT
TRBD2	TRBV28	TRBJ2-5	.	CASSFESGRGPETQYF	TGTGCCAGCAGTTTTGAAAGCGGGAGAGGGCCGGAGACCCAGTACTTC
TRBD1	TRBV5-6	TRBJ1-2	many	CASSKGTGATIGYGYTF	TGTGCCAGCAGCAAAGGGACAGGAGCTACTATAGGGTATGGCTACACCTTC
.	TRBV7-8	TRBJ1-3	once	CASSLESSSGNTIYF	TGTGCCAGCAGCTTAGAGAGTAGCTCTGGAAACACCATATATTTT
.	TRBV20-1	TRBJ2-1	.	CSASGVADPLDEQFF	TGCAGTGCTAGTGGGGTGGCGGACCCATTGGATGAGCAGTTCTTC
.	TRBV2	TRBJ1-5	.	CASSRRVSSSFQPQHF	TGTGCCAGCAGCCGCCGGGTTTCGTCCTCATTTCAGCCCCAGCATTTT
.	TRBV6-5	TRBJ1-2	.	CASRVPGSYGYTF	TGTGCCAGCAGAGTCCCAGGGTCGTATGGCTACACCTTC
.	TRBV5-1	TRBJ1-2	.	CASSLEAVRYGYTF	TGCGCCAGCAGCTTGGAGGCAGTCCGGTATGGCTACACCTTC
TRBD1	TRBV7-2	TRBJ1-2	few	CASSSTGALNYGYTF	TGTGCCAGCAGTTCGACAGGGGCCCTAAACTATGGCTACACCTTC
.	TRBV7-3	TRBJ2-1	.	CASSLKGLDNEQFF	TGTGCCAGCAGCTTAAAAGGGTTGGACAATGAGCAGTTCTTC
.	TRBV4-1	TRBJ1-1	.	CASSQVGRTEAFF	TGCGCCAGCAGCCAAGTGGGTAGGACTGAAGCTTTCTTT
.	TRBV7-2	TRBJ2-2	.	CASSPTGELFF	TGTGCCAGCAGCCCCACCGGGGAGCTGTTTTTT
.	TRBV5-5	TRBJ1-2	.	CASSPIRGAGYGYTF	TGTGCCAGCAGCCCTATAAGAGGGGCGGGCTATGGCTACACCTTC
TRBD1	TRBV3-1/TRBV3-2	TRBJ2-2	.	CASSPGTGVAGELFF	TGTGCCAGCAGCCCAGGGACAGGGGTGGCCGGGGAGCTGTTTTTT
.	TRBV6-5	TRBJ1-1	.	CASSYRGLNTEAFF	TGTGCCAGCAGTTATCGGGGACTGAACACTGAAGCTTTCTTT
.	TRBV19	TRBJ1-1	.	CASSTIQDMNTEAFF	TGTGCCAGTAGTACCATACAGGATATGAACACTGAAGCTTTCTTT
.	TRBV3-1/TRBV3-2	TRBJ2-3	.	CASSQGGTPSATDTQYF	TGTGCCAGCAGCCAAGGGGGGACTCCTTCGGCTACAGATACGCAGTATTTT
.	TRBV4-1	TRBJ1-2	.	CASSPRHLYGYTF	TGCGCCAGCAGCCCCCGGCATCTTTATGGCTACACCTTC
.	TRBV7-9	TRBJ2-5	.	CASSLAQETQYF	TGTGCCAGCAGCTTAGCGCAGGAGACCCAGTACTTC
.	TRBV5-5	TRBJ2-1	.	CASSHTGTAYNEQFF	TGTGCCAGCAGCCACACCGGGACGGCCTACAATGAGCAGTTCTTC
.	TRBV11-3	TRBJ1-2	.	CASARSRSNYGYTF	TGTGCCAGCGCTCGTAGCAGATCAAACTATGGCTACACCTTC
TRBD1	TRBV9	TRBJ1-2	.	CASSATGQRGYTF	TGTGCCAGCAGCGCGACGGGACAGCGGGGCTACACCTTC
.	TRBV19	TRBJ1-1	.	CASNDHGIFTEAFF	TGTGCCAGTAATGATCACGGAATTTTCACTGAAGCTTTCTTT
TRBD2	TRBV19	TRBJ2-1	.	CASSLLAGGGNEQFF	TGTGCCAGTAGTCTACTAGCGGGAGGGGGCAATGAGCAGTTCTTC
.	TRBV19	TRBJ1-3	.	CASSSGNTIYF	TGTGCCAGTAGTAGCGGAAACACCATATATTTT
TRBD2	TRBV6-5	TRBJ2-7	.	CASSRTRISYEQYF	TGTGCCAGCAGCCGGACTAGGATATCCTACGAGCAGTACTTC
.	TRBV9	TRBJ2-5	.	CASSVAGYQETQYF	TGTGCCAGCAGCGTAGCTGGGTACCAAGAGACCCAGTACTTC
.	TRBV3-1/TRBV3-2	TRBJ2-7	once	CASSPPGRSYEQYF	TGTGCCAGCAGCCCGCCGGGACGGTCCTACGAGCAGTACTTC
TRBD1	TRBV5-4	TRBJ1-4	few	CASSSTGEKLFF	TGTGCCAGCAGCTCGACAGGGGAAAAACTGTTTTTT
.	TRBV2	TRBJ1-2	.	CASSLRTGVGYGYTF	TGTGCCAGCAGTCTCCGGACGGGGGTTGGCTATGGCTACACCTTC
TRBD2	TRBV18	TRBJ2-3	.	CASSPGREQSDTQYF	TGTGCCAGCTCACCAGGGCGGGAGCAGTCAGATACGCAGTATTTT
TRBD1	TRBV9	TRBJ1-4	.	CASSGGRTGGNEKLFF	TGTGCCAGCAGCGGGGGACGGACAGGGGGTAATGAAAAACTGTTTTTT
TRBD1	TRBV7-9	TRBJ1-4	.	CASSVGQGPGNEKLFF	TGTGCCAGCAGCGTCGGACAGGGGCCGGGGAATGAAAAACTGTTTTTT
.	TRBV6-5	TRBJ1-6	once	CASSYSGRVNSPLHF	TGTGCCAGCAGTTACTCGGGCAGGGTAAATTCACCCCTCCACTTT
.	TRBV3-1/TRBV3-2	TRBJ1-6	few	CASSRGWAFLHF	TGTGCCAGCAGCCGAGGGTGGGCTTTCCTCCACTTT
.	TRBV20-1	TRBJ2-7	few	CSALRGRQQYF	TGCAGTGCCCTACGGGGCAGACAGCAGTACTTC
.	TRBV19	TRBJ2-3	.	CASSIVSDTDTQYF	TGTGCCAGTAGTATTGTCAGCGACACAGATACGCAGTATTTT
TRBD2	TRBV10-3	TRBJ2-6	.	CAISDLAGGPGANVLTF	TGTGCCATCAGTGATTTGGCGGGAGGGCCTGGGGCCAACGTCCTGACTTTC
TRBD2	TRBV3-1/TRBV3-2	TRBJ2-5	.	CASSQGGRIETQYF	TGTGCCAGCAGCCAAGGCGGGAGGATAGAGACCCAGTACTTC
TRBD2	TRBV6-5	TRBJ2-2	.	CASRAGGLSGELFF	TGTGCCAGCAGAGCGGGAGGCTTGTCCGGGGAGCTGTTTTTT
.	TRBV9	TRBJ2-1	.	CASSVAGANEQFF	TGTGCCAGCAGCGTAGCGGGGGCCAATGAGCAGTTCTTC
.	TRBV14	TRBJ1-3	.	CASSQGGLAGAEHPSGNTIYF	TGTGCCAGCAGCCAAGGGGGCCTTGCAGGGGCCGAACATCCCTCTGGAAACACCATATATTTT
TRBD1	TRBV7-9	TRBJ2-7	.	CASKTTGGHEQYF	TGTGCCAGCAAGACGACAGGGGGCCACGAGCAGTACTTC
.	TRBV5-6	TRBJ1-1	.	CASSPWVGTEAFF	TGTGCCAGCAGCCCTTGGGTGGGCACTGAAGCTTTCTTT
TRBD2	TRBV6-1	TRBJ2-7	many	CASSEHSGSSYEQYF	TGTGCCAGCAGTGAACATAGCGGGAGCTCCTACGAGCAGTACTTC
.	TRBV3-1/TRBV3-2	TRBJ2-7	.	CASSQERTSRSRTYEQYF	TGTGCCAGCAGCCAAGAGAGGACTTCCAGGTCTCGGACCTACGAGCAGTACTTC
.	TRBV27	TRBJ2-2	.	CASRSGGGTLNTGELFF	TGTGCCAGCCGGTCGGGGGGCGGGACACTAAACACCGGGGAGCTGTTTTTT
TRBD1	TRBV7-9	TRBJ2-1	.	CASSLEGGDRGFYNEQFF	TGTGCCAGCAGCTTAGAGGGTGGGGACAGGGGGTTCTACAATGAGCAGTTCTTC